The 16 T cell receptor beta chains given below trace back to one sample, sequenced in a study of technical replicates of blood from a handful of donors. The method was immunoSEQ multiplex PCR; TCRdb's version includes in-frame clones alone and lacks a portion of them. The table includes roughly 76,000 clones, around 94% detected once. Sequencing was performed on T cells isolated from PBMCs. These receptors came from a human donor in good health.

CDR3 DNA sequence: TGCGCCAGCAGCTCAGGACAGGGGCCTACCTACGAGCAGTACTTC. It specifies CASSSGQGPTYEQYF. The rearrangement links TRBV5-1 to TRBJ2-7; 9 positions agree with TRBD1. The germline V gene has CDR1 SGHRS and CDR2 YFSETQ. Trimming removed 3 bases from V and 2 bases from J; junction bases left unmatched: 6. The CDR3 covers 15 residues.

The chain couples TRBV14 to TRBJ2-7; weak D call: TRBD1 (6 bases). The CDR3 consists of 15 residues. Germline V CDR1 and CDR2: SGHDN, FVKESK. V gave up 5 bases and J gave up 0 bases, with 14 bases separating them. CDR3 DNA: TGTGCCAGCAGCGGACAGTGGTCTGGCTCCTACGAGCAGTACTTC. The encoded protein is CASSGQWSGSYEQYF.

This chain joins TRBV6-6 and TRBJ1-1; the D gene is possibly TRBD1 (5 bases). The CDR3 has 14 amino acids. Germline-derived CDR1 and CDR2 are MNHNY and SVGAGI (reference sequence). Trimming stripped 0 bases from V and 3 bases from J, with 8 bases between. The CDR3 DNA sequence: TGTGCCAGCAGTTACTCGACCAGGGACACTGAAGCTTTCTTT. It yields the protein CASSYSTRDTEAFF.

The chain combines TRBV9 with TRBJ1-1; the D gene is possibly TRBD1 (6 bases). Germline lookup yields CDR1 SGDLS and CDR2 YYNGEE. This CDR3 spans 14 amino acids. Trimming removed 4 bases from V and 3 bases from J, with 13 bases in between. In nucleotides, the CDR3 is TGTGCCAGCAGCACGCGACAGGATGACACTGAAGCTTTCTTT. Protein product: CASSTRQDDTEAFF.

The chain employs TRBV2 and TRBJ2-1; weak D call: TRBD2 (6 bases). The CDR3 contains 13 residues. Trimming shortened V by 6 bases and J by 5 bases, and 11 bases separated the two germline ends. The germline CDR1 and CDR2 sequences are SNHLY and FYNNEI. The CDR3 spells CASRLVADNEQFF. The DNA of the CDR3 is TGTGCCAGCAGATTAGTAGCGGACAATGAGCAGTTCTTC.

The chain links TRBV28 to TRBJ1-2; 7 positions agree with TRBD1. The CDR3 consists of 14 residues. The V gene end was trimmed by 6 bases and the J gene end by 2 bases; junction bases not matched to a gene: 6. Germline loops: CDR1 MDHEN, CDR2 SYDVKM. The CDR3 bases are TGTGCCAGCAGCCAAGGGACAGCAAACTATGGCTACACCTTC. Amino acids: CASSQGTANYGYTF.

The DNA of the CDR3 is TGTGCCAGTAGTAGACTCGGCACAGATACGCAGTATTTT. It specifies CASSRLGTDTQYF. The chain combines TRBV19 with TRBJ2-3; D ambiguous. The germline gives CDR1 LNHDA, CDR2 SQIVND (reference sequence). Trimming shortened V by 4 bases and J by 1 base, and 6 bases separated the two germline ends. The CDR3 has 13 residues.

The chain links TRBV27 to TRBJ1-1; TRBD1 matches 9 bases. J was trimmed by 10 bases and V by 7 bases; bases with no gene match: 13. Per germline, CDR1 MNHEY and CDR2 SMNVEV (reference sequence). The length of the CDR3 is 14 residues. CDR3 sequence reads: CASIINRQGGIAFF. The CDR3 nucleotides read TGTGCCAGCATCATTAACCGACAGGGGGGGATAGCTTTCTTT.

This clone occurred once. The CDR3 protein is CATRTSGGEGTDTQYF. CDR3 coding DNA: TGTGCCACGCGGACTAGCGGGGGGGAGGGCACAGATACGCAGTATTTT. The chain recombines TRBV10-3 with TRBJ2-3; 15 nucleotides agree with TRBD2. Germline V gives CDR1 ENHRY, CDR2 SYGVKD. The CDR3 loop spans 16 amino acids. The junction had 6 bases not matched to a gene; V was cut back by 10 bases and J by 1 base.

The chain uses TRBV2 and TRBJ1-4; TRBD1 matches at 9 bases. Trimming cost V 6 bases and J 7 bases; bases outside gene matches: 6. CDR1 is SNHLY, CDR2 FYNNEI, per germline. The CDR3 is 14 amino acids. The CDR3 DNA is TGTGCCAGCAGGGAAACAGGGGGCTCTGAAAAACTGTTTTTT. Amino acids: CASRETGGSEKLFF.

The gene calls are TRBV11-2 and TRBJ1-2; D is ambiguous. The CDR3 is 12 amino acids. Trimming removed 0 bases from V and 7 bases from J, with 6 bases in between. The germline gives CDR1 SGHAT, CDR2 FQNNGV. CDR3 coding DNA: TGTGCCAGCAGCTTAGATTGGAGTGGCTACACCTTC. As protein: CASSLDWSGYTF.

The CDR3 spells CASSDPGQGTYEQYF. The CDR3 nucleotides read TGTGCCAGCAGTGACCCGGGACAGGGAACCTACGAGCAGTACTTC. V gene TRBV28 combines with J gene TRBJ2-7; 9 bases match TRBD1. Germline CDR1 is MDHEN and CDR2 is SYDVKM. V dropped 5 bases and J dropped 2; count of bases not matched to a gene: 7. The CDR3 has 15 residues.

This clone was detected only once. This chain links TRBV2 with TRBJ2-5; TRBD2 matches at 10 bases. CDR3 length: 15 amino acids. Trimming at V came to 3 bases and at J to 4 bases, leaving 5 bases not matched to a gene. Germline CDR1 reads SNHLY; CDR2 reads FYNNEI. CDR3 amino acids: CASSDSGGAAETQYF. As DNA, the CDR3 is TGTGCCAGCAGTGACAGCGGGGGGGCCGCAGAGACCCAGTACTTC.

The genes are TRBV28 and TRBJ2-5; D ambiguous. With 10 bases removed from V and 7 bases from J, the gap between germline ends came to 16 bases. The germline gives CDR1 MDHEN, CDR2 SYDVKM. The CDR3 is made up of 12 amino acids. This CDR3 reads CATIESSRTQYF. The CDR3 coding sequence is TGTGCCACGATCGAGTCGAGTAGGACCCAGTACTTC.

This sequence joins TRBV19 and TRBJ2-7; 7 nucleotides agree with TRBD1. The ends lost 6 bases at V and 3 bases at J; junction bases unmatched: 5. The germline V gene encodes CDR1 LNHDA and CDR2 SQIVND (reference sequence). The CDR3 is 13 amino acids. The CDR3 loop is CASSWTGGYEQYF. Here the CDR3 DNA reads TGTGCCAGTAGCTGGACAGGCGGCTACGAGCAGTACTTC. The entire variable domain, with the rest obtained from reference TRBV19 and TRBJ2-7, is as follows: DGGITQSPKYLFRKEGQNVTLSCEQNLNHDAMYWYRQDPGQGLRLIYYSQIVNDFQKGDIAEGYSVSREKKESFPLTVTSAQKNPTAFYLCASSWTGGYEQYFGPGTRLTVT.

This clone has only a few counts. V is TRBV2 and J is TRBJ1-1; tentative D call: TRBD1 (5 bases). V shed 4 bases and J shed 1 base, with 16 bases lying between them. This CDR3 is 16 amino acids long. CDR1 SNHLY and CDR2 FYNNEI come from the germline V gene. In DNA, the CDR3 is TGTGCCAGCAGTGTCGGGGGAGGTATATCGAACACTGAAGCTTTCTTT. Protein: CASSVGGGISNTEAFF. The variable domain in full, with the rest retrieved from reference TRBV2 and TRBJ1-1, is EPEVTQTPSHQVTQMGQEVILRCVPISNHLYFYWYRQILGQKVEFLVSFYNNEISEKSEIFDDQFSVERPDGSNFTLKIRSTKLEDSAMYFCASSVGGGISNTEAFFGQGTRLTVV.